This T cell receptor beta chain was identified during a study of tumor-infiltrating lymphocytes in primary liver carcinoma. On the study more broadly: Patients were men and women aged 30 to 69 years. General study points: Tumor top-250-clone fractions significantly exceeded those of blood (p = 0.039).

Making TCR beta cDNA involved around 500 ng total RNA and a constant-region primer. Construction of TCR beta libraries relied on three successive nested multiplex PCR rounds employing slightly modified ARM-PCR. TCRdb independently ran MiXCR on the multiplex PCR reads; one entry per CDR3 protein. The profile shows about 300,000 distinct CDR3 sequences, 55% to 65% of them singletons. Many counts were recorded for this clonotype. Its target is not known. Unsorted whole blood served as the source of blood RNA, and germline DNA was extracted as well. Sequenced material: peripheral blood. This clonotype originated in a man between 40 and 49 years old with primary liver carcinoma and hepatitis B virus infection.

CDR3 in DNA: TGTGCCATCAGTGTATTGGGAGCTTTCTTT. Residues: CAISVLGAFF. The chain carries TRBV10-3 and TRBJ1-1; no clear D gene. This CDR3 spans 10 amino acids. Trimming took 4 bases from V and 10 from J, leaving 7 bases between them. From germline, CDR1 is ENHRY and CDR2 SYGVKD.